One and the same sample provided the 32 T cell receptor beta chains below, sequenced in a study of technical replicates of blood from a few donors. Assay: immunoSEQ multiplex PCR; the TCRdb copy retains only in-frame clones and omits some. The sample has under 15,000 clones, around 96% seen once. Sequencing was done on a sample of PBMCs. The origin of the receptors is a human donor in good health.

The gene calls are TRBV5-4 and TRBJ1-1; 7 bases match TRBD1. Germline values: CDR1 SGHNT, CDR2 YYREEE (reference sequence). After removal of 7 bases from V and 0 bases from J, the junction contained 12 bases not matched to a gene. The CDR3 is 16 residues long. In nucleotides, the CDR3 is TGTGCCAGCCAGATAACAGGGGACCTCATGAACACTGAAGCTTTCTTT. It translates to CASQITGDLMNTEAFF.

This chain uses TRBV7-2 with TRBJ2-5; a weak D match, TRBD1 (6 bases). Germline CDR1 SGHTA, CDR2 FQGNSA. V shed 1 base and J shed 1 base, with 7 bases lying between them. The CDR3 is 14 residues long. CDR3: CASSLGTVQETQYF. CDR3 coding DNA: TGTGCCAGCAGCTTAGGGACAGTCCAAGAGACCCAGTACTTC.

The chain joins TRBV7-2 to TRBJ2-1, with 10 bases aligning to TRBD2. J lost 2 bases, V lost 5 bases, and 3 bases had no gene match. The CDR3 is made up of 15 amino acids. Germline CDR1 is SGHTA and CDR2 is FQGNSA. This CDR3 is CASSPSGRPYNEQFF. The CDR3 DNA reads as TGTGCCAGCAGCCCTAGCGGGAGACCCTACAATGAGCAGTTCTTC.

The rearrangement joins TRBV29-1 to TRBJ1-5, with 8 bases that match TRBD1. This CDR3 comprises 13 residues. V lost 6 bases, J lost 6 bases, and 7 bases stayed unmatched. Germline values: CDR1 SQVTM, CDR2 ANQGSEA. CDR3 nucleotides: TGCAGCGTCCGGACAGGGTTAGGTCAGCCCCAGCATTTT. Residues: CSVRTGLGQPQHF.

J is TRBJ1-3 and V is TRBV6-1, with D possibly being TRBD1 (5 bases). Trimming removed 10 bases from V and 0 bases from J, with 13 bases in between. Per germline, CDR1 MNHNS and CDR2 SASEGT. This CDR3 region has 14 residues. The CDR3 protein is CATFWGYSGNTIYF. The CDR3, as DNA: TGTGCCACCTTCTGGGGCTACTCTGGAAACACCATATATTTT.

This clone was recorded once. The J gene is TRBJ2-3, the V gene TRBV11-3, with D tentatively TRBD1 (6 bases). Germline CDR1 and CDR2: SGHNT and YENEEA. V was pared by 5 bases and J by 2 bases, with 11 bases between. The CDR3 contains 14 residues. The CDR3 reads CASSPRDNTDTQYF. The CDR3, as DNA: TGTGCCAGCAGCCCCCGGGACAACACAGATACGCAGTATTTT.

The J gene is TRBJ1-3, the V gene TRBV30; D not resolved. The V gene lost 2 bases and the J gene lost 4 bases, with 9 bases spanning the gap. Germline values: CDR1 GTSNPN, CDR2 SVGIG (reference sequence). This CDR3 spans 13 amino acids. The CDR3 bases are TGTGCCTGGAGTTTCGTTGTCGGAAACACCATATATTTT. This sequence encodes CAWSFVVGNTIYF. Full variable domain (rest looked up from reference TRBV30 and TRBJ1-3): SQTIHQWPATLVQPVGSPLSLECTVEGTSNPNLYWYRQAAGRGLQLLFYSVGIGQISSEVPQNLSASRPQDRQFILSSKKLLLSDSGFYLCAWSFVVGNTIYFGEGSWLTVV.

This chain connects TRBV27 to TRBJ1-1, with TRBD1 matching 9 bases. The CDR3 loop spans 14 amino acids. Germline V gives CDR1 MNHEY, CDR2 SMNVEV (reference sequence). V was pared by 4 bases and J by 5 bases, with 5 bases of the junction left unmatched. CDR3 region: CASSSQGAGTEAFF. CDR3 in DNA: TGTGCCAGCAGTTCACAGGGGGCCGGGACTGAAGCTTTCTTT.

The chain combines TRBV5-4 with TRBJ2-7; TRBD1 is a possible D gene (5 bases). The CDR3 contains 14 residues. Per germline, CDR1 SGHNT and CDR2 YYREEE (reference sequence). Between the trimmed V and J ends, which lost 4 bases and 5 bases, there was a span of 16 bases. The chain's CDR3 is CASSVTRVDDEQYF. CDR3 coding DNA: TGTGCCAGCAGCGTGACCAGGGTGGACGACGAGCAGTACTTC.

V is TRBV11-2 and J is TRBJ1-1; 9 bases map to TRBD1. CDR3 length equals 18 residues. With V trimmed by 5 bases and J by 11 bases, 24 bases remained unmatched. Per germline, CDR1 SGHAT and CDR2 FQNNGV. CDR3 DNA sequence: TGTGCCAGCAGCCATTCCTGGGACAGGGAATCGGCGGCCGGGGGGGCTTTCTTT. Translated, it gives CASSHSWDRESAAGGAFF.

V usage is TRBV19 and J usage is TRBJ1-5, with a possible D match to TRBD1 (5 bases). Per germline, CDR1 LNHDA and CDR2 SQIVND (reference sequence). The germline V and J ends were trimmed by 6 bases and 6 bases, with 15 bases remaining between them. The CDR3 extends over 14 amino acids. CDR3 DNA: TGTGCCAGTAGCTTTCTGGGCAGGGCTCAGCCCCAGCATTTT. Amino acid sequence: CASSFLGRAQPQHF.

CDR3 DNA: TGCGCCAGCCGCACCATTGCGGGCCAAGCCCCAGATACGCAGTATTTT. Amino acid sequence: CASRTIAGQAPDTQYF. The genes are TRBV4-1 and TRBJ2-3; D perhaps matches TRBD2 (5 bases). Deletions cut 8 bases from V and 4 bases from J, with 22 bases between. The CDR3 is made up of 16 amino acids. Germline values: CDR1 MGHRA, CDR2 YSYEKL.

The chain carries TRBV19 and TRBJ1-5; a weak D match, TRBD1 (5 bases). There are 14 residues in the CDR3. Germline lookup yields CDR1 LNHDA and CDR2 SQIVND (reference sequence). The germline V and J ends were trimmed by 6 bases and 5 bases, with 14 bases remaining between them. The CDR3 nucleotides are TGTGCCAGTAGCGAGACGGGGGGTGATCAGCCCCAGCATTTT. Amino acid sequence: CASSETGGDQPQHF.

The rearrangement joins TRBV27 to TRBJ2-7; D possibly corresponds to TRBD2 (6 bases). The V end was cut by 6 bases, the J end by 6 bases, with 15 bases between. The germline V gene encodes CDR1 MNHEY and CDR2 SMNVEV (reference sequence). The length of the CDR3 is 13 residues. The DNA for the CDR3 is TGTGCCAGCAGACTAACCTGGGACTCCGAGCAGTACTTC. This sequence encodes CASRLTWDSEQYF.

The chain carries TRBV7-3 and TRBJ2-7; TRBD2 matches 7 bases. The CDR3 contains 13 residues. The V gene's germline CDR1 is SGHTA and CDR2 FQGTGA. J was trimmed by 5 bases and V by 2 bases; bases with no gene match: 3. The CDR3 reads CASSLGGENEQYF. The CDR3 nucleotides read TGTGCCAGCAGCTTAGGGGGGGAAAACGAGCAGTACTTC.

The chain recombines TRBV30 with TRBJ1-3; perhaps TRBD1 as D (5 bases). With 3 bases removed from V and 0 bases from J, the gap between germline ends came to 15 bases. CDR3 length: 16 residues. Looked up from germline, CDR1 is GTSNPN and CDR2 is SVGIG (reference sequence). The chain's CDR3 is CAWRRGVAFSGNTIYF. CDR3 in DNA: TGTGCCTGGAGACGGGGGGTCGCCTTCTCTGGAAACACCATATATTTT.

The rearrangement uses TRBV7-6 and TRBJ2-7, with 9 bases identical to TRBD1. CDR3 length equals 19 residues. V shed 5 bases, J shed 1 base, and the junction held 18 bases outside the gene matches. Germline values: CDR1 SGHVS, CDR2 FNYEAQ. The CDR3 bases are TGTGCCAGCAGCCCCCCGGGCCCTCCATACAGGGGGCAATCCTACGAGCAGTACTTC. Translated, it gives CASSPPGPPYRGQSYEQYF. The variable domain in full, with the rest retrieved from reference TRBV7-6 and TRBJ2-7, is GAGVSQSPRYKVTKRGQDVALRCDPISGHVSLYWYRQALGQGPEFLTYFNYEAQQDKSGLPNDRFSAERPEGSISTLTIQRTEQRDSAMYRCASSPPGPPYRGQSYEQYFGPGTRLTVT.

The chain has TRBV9 and TRBJ1-2; D ambiguous. Trimming stripped 0 bases from V and 0 bases from J, with 9 bases between. Germline-derived CDR1 and CDR2 are SGDLS and YYNGEE. This CDR3 is built from 15 residues. Here the CDR3 DNA reads TGTGCCAGCAGCGTAGGGTGGCAGACTAACTATGGCTACACCTTC. It translates to CASSVGWQTNYGYTF.

The chain employs TRBV12-2 and TRBJ2-4; the table assigns TRBD1, which was not confirmed against the DNA. TRBV12-2 is given as a pseudogene. The CDR3 covers 15 residues. As DNA, the CDR3 is TGTGCAAGTCGCTTTACAGTCCTAGCCAAAAACATTCAGTACTTC. Encoded protein: CASRFTVLAKNIQYF.

The V call is TRBV10-1, the J call TRBJ2-3, with D perhaps matching TRBD1 (5 bases). This CDR3 region has 15 residues. V shed 1 base and J shed 2 bases, with 10 bases lying between them. Germline lookup yields CDR1 WNHNN and CDR2 SYGVQD (reference sequence). DNA of the CDR3: TGCGCCAGCAGTGAGTGGGGCGAAAACACAGATACGCAGTATTTT. It codes for CASSEWGENTDTQYF.

V and J are TRBV7-9 and TRBJ2-5, with D hard to call. Germline CDR1 is SEHNR and CDR2 is FQNEAQ (reference sequence). V lost 4 bases and J lost 1, with 4 bases in between. The CDR3 loop spans 12 amino acids. CDR3 loop: CASSSIQETQYF. CDR3 nucleotide sequence: TGTGCCAGCAGCTCCATCCAAGAGACCCAGTACTTC.

The chain has TRBV30 and TRBJ1-4, with TRBD1 matching 7 bases. The V segment lost 6 bases and the J segment 5 bases; nucleotides outside the gene matches: 9. Germline loops: CDR1 GTSNPN, CDR2 SVGIG (reference sequence). The CDR3 length is 14 residues. This CDR3 is CACADRALNEKLFF. Here the CDR3 DNA reads TGTGCCTGTGCCGACAGGGCGTTAAATGAAAAACTGTTTTTT.

This rearrangement joins TRBV25-1 to TRBJ1-2; TRBD1 aligns across 8 bases. The V gene's germline CDR1 is MGHDK and CDR2 SYGVNS. The CDR3 has 15 residues. V was clipped by 3 bases and J by 5 bases; unmatched bases: 8. CDR3 protein: CASSDRPDRGYGYTF. The CDR3 DNA reads TGTGCCAGCAGTGACCGACCAGACAGGGGTTATGGCTACACCTTC.

The chain links TRBV2 to TRBJ2-5; 10 bases fit TRBD2. V lost 1 base, J lost 5 bases, and 1 base stayed unmatched. Germline-derived CDR1 and CDR2 are SNHLY and FYNNEI. CDR3 size: 14 residues. The CDR3 DNA reads as TGTGCCAGCAGTGAAGGAGCGGGGGGGGAGACCCAGTACTTC. It translates to CASSEGAGGETQYF.

The rearrangement links TRBV7-2 to TRBJ2-7; a possible D gene is TRBD2 (5 bases). This CDR3 region has 16 residues. Trimming cost V 8 bases and J 2 bases, with 22 bases left between them. Germline V CDR1 and CDR2: SGHTA, FQGNSA. The CDR3: CASGGAGGSAAYEQYF. CDR3 DNA sequence: TGTGCCAGCGGTGGAGCCGGAGGTAGCGCCGCCTACGAGCAGTACTTC.

The chain combines TRBV11-2 with TRBJ2-5; 8 bases agree with TRBD1. Germline CDR1 is SGHAT and CDR2 is FQNNGV. V gave up 2 bases and J gave up 3 bases; unmatched junction bases: 5. The CDR3 is 15 residues long. The CDR3 spells CASSLYQGAEETQYF. CDR3 in DNA: TGTGCCAGCAGCTTATATCAGGGGGCTGAAGAGACCCAGTACTTC.

The chain recombines TRBV6-1 with TRBJ1-1, with D hard to call. This CDR3 region has 15 residues. The germline V gene has CDR1 MNHNS and CDR2 SASEGT. The V end lost 0 bases, the J end lost 11 bases, and 19 bases lay between the germline ends. The CDR3 spells CASSEATSQGFRAFF. The CDR3 DNA is TGTGCCAGCAGTGAAGCAACTTCTCAAGGTTTCAGGGCTTTCTTT.

The V gene is TRBV5-1, the J gene TRBJ2-7; D unresolved. The germline CDR1 and CDR2 sequences are SGHRS and YFSETQ. V lost 0 bases and J lost 3, with 13 bases in between. The CDR3 contains 15 residues. CDR3 region: CASSLATTSIYEQYF. The CDR3 DNA reads TGCGCCAGCAGCTTGGCAACTACATCCATCTACGAGCAGTACTTC.

V gene TRBV2 combines with J gene TRBJ2-1; 10 bases align to TRBD2. CDR3 size: 14 residues. Germline V CDR1 and CDR2: SNHLY, FYNNEI. J was trimmed by 4 bases and V by 4 bases; bases with no gene match: 1. The CDR3 protein is CASSGLAGYNEQFF. DNA for the CDR3: TGTGCCAGCAGTGGACTAGCGGGTTACAATGAGCAGTTCTTC.

The chain links TRBV7-6 to TRBJ2-7, with 7 bases fitting TRBD1. The V gene end was trimmed by 5 bases and the J gene end by 3 bases; junction bases not matched to a gene: 7. Germline V CDR1 and CDR2: SGHVS, FNYEAQ. The CDR3 consists of 14 residues. This CDR3 is CASSLQGEYYEQYF. The DNA for the CDR3 is TGTGCCAGCAGCCTCCAGGGGGAGTACTACGAGCAGTACTTC.

The chain is built from TRBV11-2 and TRBJ1-2; D unclear. The germline CDR1 and CDR2 sequences are SGHAT and FQNNGV. Trimming took 0 bases from V and 8 from J, leaving 7 bases between them. The CDR3 has 12 amino acids. The CDR3 nucleotides are TGTGCCAGCAGCTTAGAGGCTTGGGGCTACACCTTC. Protein: CASSLEAWGYTF.

The rearrangement links TRBV2 to TRBJ1-2; D remains ambiguous. CDR3 length: 14 amino acids. V lost 3 bases and J lost 10, with 18 bases in between. Germline V gives CDR1 SNHLY, CDR2 FYNNEI. The DNA of the CDR3 is TGTGCCAGCAGTGATGCCCTTTTGGGCCGCCCCTACACCTTC. This gives the protein CASSDALLGRPYTF.